This note documents a single TCR beta chain sequence. These data originate in a study of glioma-infiltrating T cells after dendritic cell vaccination. Study information: The vaccine used monocyte-derived dendritic cells pulsed overnight with autologous tumor lysate.

TCRdb's copy holds only in-frame clones and misses some; the assay was immunoSEQ multiplex PCR. The sample holds some 99,000 clones, 80% seen once. Specified time point: after dendritic cell vaccination, including at tumor progression/relapse. The sample consisted of blood, taken after dendritic cell vaccination. This clonotype originated in a human donor with glioblastoma.

DNA for the CDR3: TGTGCCAGCAATGAGGGGGCGCGGGTTGGCCTCCACTTT. It is translated as CASNEGARVGLHF. The V gene is TRBV2, the J gene TRBJ1-6; 7 nucleotides match TRBD1. J gave up 15 bases and V 7 bases, and 12 bases lay outside the gene matches. The CDR3 totals 13 residues. CDR1 and CDR2 (germline): SNHLY, FYNNEI.